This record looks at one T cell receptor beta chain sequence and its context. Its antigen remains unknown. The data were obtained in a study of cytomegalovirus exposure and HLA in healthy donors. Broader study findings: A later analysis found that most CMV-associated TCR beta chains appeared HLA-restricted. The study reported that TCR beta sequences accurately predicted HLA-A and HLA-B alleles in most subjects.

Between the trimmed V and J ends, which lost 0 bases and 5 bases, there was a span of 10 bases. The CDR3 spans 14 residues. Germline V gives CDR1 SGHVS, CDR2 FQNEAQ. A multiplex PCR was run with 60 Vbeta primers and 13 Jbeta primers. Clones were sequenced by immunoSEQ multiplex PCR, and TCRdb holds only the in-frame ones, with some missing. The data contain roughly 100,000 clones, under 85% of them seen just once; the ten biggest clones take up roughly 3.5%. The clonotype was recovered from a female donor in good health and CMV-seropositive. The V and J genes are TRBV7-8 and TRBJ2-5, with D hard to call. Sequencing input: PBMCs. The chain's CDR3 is CASSLARVTETQYF. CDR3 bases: TGTGCCAGCAGCTTAGCCCGGGTTACGGAGACCCAGTACTTC.